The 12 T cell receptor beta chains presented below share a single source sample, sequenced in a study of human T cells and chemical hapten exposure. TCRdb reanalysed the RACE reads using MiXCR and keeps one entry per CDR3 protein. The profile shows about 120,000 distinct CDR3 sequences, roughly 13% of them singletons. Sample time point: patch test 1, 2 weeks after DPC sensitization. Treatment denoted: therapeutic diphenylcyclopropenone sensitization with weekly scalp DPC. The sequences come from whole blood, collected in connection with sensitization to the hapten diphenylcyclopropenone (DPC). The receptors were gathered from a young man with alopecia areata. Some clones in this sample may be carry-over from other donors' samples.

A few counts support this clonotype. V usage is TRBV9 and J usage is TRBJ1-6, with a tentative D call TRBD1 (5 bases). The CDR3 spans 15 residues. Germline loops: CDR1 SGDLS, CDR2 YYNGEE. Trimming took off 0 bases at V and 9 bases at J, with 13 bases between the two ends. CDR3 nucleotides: TGTGCCAGCAGCGTAGAGGCAGGGCTGAGTTCACCCCTCCACTTT. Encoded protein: CASSVEAGLSSPLHF.

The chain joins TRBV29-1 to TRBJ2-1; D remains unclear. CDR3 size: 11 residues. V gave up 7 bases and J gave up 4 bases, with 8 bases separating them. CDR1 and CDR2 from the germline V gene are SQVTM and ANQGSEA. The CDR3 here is CSAPVYNEQFF. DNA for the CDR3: TGCAGCGCACCCGTATACAATGAGCAGTTCTTC.

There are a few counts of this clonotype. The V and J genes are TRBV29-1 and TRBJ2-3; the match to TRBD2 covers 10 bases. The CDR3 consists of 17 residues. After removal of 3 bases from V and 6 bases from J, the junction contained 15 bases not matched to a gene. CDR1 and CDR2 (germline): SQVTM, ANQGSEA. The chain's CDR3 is CSVDRRLAGISGDTQYF. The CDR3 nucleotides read TGCAGCGTTGATCGGCGACTAGCGGGCATCTCAGGGGATACGCAGTATTTT.

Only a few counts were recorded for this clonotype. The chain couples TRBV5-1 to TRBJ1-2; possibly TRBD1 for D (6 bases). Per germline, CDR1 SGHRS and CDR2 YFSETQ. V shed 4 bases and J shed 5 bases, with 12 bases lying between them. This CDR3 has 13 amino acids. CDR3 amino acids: CASSAGTIYGYTF. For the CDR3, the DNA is TGCGCCAGCAGCGCTGGGACAATTTATGGCTACACCTTC.

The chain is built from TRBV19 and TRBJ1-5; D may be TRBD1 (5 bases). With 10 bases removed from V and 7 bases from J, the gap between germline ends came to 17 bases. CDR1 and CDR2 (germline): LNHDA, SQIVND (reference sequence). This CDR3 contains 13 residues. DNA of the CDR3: TGTGCCACTCAGGGTGATTTGAGGCAGCCCCAGCATTTT. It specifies CATQGDLRQPQHF.

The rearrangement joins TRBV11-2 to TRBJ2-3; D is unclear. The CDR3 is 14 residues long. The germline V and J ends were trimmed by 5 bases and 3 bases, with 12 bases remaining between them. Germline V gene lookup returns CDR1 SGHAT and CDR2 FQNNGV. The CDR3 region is CASSKSFSTDTQYF. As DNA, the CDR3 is TGTGCCAGCAGCAAAAGTTTCTCTACAGATACGCAGTATTTT. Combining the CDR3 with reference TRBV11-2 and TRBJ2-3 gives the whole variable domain EAGVAQSPRYKIIEKRQSVAFWCNPISGHATLYWYQQILGQGPKLLIQFQNNGVVDDSQLPKDRFSAERLKGVDSTLKIQPAKLEDSAVYLCASSKSFSTDTQYFGPGTRLTVL.

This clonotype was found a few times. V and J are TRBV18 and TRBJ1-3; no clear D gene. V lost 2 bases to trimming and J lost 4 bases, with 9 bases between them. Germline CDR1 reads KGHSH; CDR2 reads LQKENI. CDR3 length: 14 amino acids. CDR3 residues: CASSPKPSGNTIYF. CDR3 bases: TGTGCCAGCTCACCAAAGCCGTCCGGAAACACCATATATTTT. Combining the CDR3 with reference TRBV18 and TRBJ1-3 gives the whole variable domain NAGVMQNPRHLVRRRGQEARLRCSPMKGHSHVYWYRQLPEEGLKFMVYLQKENIIDESGMPKERFSAEFPKEGPSILRIQQVVRGDSAAYFCASSPKPSGNTIYFGEGSWLTVV.

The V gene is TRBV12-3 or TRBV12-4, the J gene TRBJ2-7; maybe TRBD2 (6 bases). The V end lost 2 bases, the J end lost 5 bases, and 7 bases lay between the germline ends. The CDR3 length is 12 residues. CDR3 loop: CASSLRENEQYF. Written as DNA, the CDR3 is TGTGCCAGCAGTTTACGGGAGAACGAGCAGTACTTC.

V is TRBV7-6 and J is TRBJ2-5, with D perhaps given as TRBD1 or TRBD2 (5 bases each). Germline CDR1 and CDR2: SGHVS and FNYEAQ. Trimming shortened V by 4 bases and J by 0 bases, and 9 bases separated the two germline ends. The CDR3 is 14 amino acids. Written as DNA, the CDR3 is TGTGCCAGCAGCTATCCGGGACACCAAGAGACCCAGTACTTC. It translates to CASSYPGHQETQYF. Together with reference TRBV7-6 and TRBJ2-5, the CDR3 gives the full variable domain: GAGVSQSPRYKVTKRGQDVALRCDPISGHVSLYWYRQALGQGPEFLTYFNYEAQQDKSGLPNDRFSAERPEGSISTLTIQRTEQRDSAMYRCASSYPGHQETQYFGPGTRLLVL.

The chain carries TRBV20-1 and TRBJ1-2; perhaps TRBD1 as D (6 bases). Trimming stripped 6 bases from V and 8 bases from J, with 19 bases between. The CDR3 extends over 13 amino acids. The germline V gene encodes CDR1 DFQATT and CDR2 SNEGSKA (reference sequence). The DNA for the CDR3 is TGCAGTGCGAAGGAGTCAGGGGTTACCGGCTACACCTTC. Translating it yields CSAKESGVTGYTF.

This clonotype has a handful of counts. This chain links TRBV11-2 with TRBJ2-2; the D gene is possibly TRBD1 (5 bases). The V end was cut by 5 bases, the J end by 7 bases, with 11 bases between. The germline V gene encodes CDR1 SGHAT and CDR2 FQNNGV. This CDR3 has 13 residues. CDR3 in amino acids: CASSRTIIGELFF. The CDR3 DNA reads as TGTGCCAGCAGCCGGACAATAATCGGGGAGCTGTTTTTT.

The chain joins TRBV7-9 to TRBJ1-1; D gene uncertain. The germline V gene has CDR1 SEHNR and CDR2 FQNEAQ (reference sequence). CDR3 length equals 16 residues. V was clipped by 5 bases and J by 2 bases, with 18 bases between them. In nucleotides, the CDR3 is TGTGCCAGCAGCCCGCGAGTCCCACAAGGCAACACTGAAGCTTTCTTT. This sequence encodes CASSPRVPQGNTEAFF.